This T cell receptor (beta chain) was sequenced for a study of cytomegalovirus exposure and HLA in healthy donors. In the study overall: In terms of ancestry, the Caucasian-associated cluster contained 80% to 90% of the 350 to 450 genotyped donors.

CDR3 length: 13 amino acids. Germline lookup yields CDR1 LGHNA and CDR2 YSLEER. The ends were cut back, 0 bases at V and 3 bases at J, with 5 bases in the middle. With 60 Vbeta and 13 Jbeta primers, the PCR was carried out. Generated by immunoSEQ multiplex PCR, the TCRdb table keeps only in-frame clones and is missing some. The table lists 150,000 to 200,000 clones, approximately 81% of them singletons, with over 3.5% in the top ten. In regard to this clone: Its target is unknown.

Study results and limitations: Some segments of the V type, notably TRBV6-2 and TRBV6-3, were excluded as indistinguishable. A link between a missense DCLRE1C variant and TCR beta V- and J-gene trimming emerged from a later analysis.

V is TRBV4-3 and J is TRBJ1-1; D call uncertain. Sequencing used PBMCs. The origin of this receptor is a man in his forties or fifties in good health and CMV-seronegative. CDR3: CASSQEADTEAFF. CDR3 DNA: TGCGCCAGCAGCCAAGAGGCAGACACTGAAGCTTTCTTT.